Listed below are T cell receptor beta chains from one sample, sequenced in a study of cytomegalovirus exposure and HLA in healthy donors. This table comes from immunoSEQ multiplex PCR, and its TCRdb copy is limited to in-frame clones, with some not included. The table lists more than 200,000 clones, about two thirds of them singletons, with 2% to 3% in the top ten. The sample comprised PBMCs. The receptors here all came from a man in his forties or fifties in good health and CMV-seropositive. Each CDR3 is given with its conserved first and last residue. Fields, in order: D gene, clone size, V gene, J gene, CDR3 protein, CDR3 DNA. The D gene is left open where the match is weak. Expanded clones are given a class, and other clones once, few, many or no size at all.

d_gene: -; abundance: few; v_gene: TRBV7-2; j_gene: TRBJ1-1; CDR3aa: CASSLDRNTEAFF; CDR3nt: TGTGCCAGCAGCTTAGACAGGAACACTGAAGCTTTCTTT
d_gene: TRBD1; abundance: -; v_gene: TRBV28; j_gene: TRBJ2-1; CDR3aa: CASTSRGGAYNEQFF; CDR3nt: TGTGCCAGCACCTCCAGAGGGGGCGCGTACAATGAGCAGTTCTTC
d_gene: TRBD1; abundance: -; v_gene: TRBV10-2; j_gene: TRBJ1-2; CDR3aa: CASAEGQGATGYTF; CDR3nt: TGCGCCAGCGCAGAGGGACAGGGGGCGACTGGCTACACCTTC
d_gene: -; abundance: -; v_gene: TRBV15; j_gene: TRBJ1-1; CDR3aa: CATSRVYGDTEAFF; CDR3nt: TGTGCCACCAGCAGAGTCTATGGTGACACTGAAGCTTTCTTT
d_gene: -; abundance: -; v_gene: TRBV6-1; j_gene: TRBJ1-5; CDR3aa: CASRGRGTSNQPQHF; CDR3nt: TGTGCCAGCAGGGGTCGGGGGACTAGCAATCAGCCCCAGCATTTT
d_gene: -; abundance: -; v_gene: TRBV7-8; j_gene: TRBJ2-1; CDR3aa: CASSPEWNEQFF; CDR3nt: TGTGCCAGCAGTCCTGAGTGGAATGAGCAGTTCTTC
d_gene: TRBD1; abundance: few; v_gene: TRBV4-1; j_gene: TRBJ2-7; CDR3aa: CASSPDRGYEQYF; CDR3nt: TGCGCCAGCAGCCCAGACAGGGGCTACGAGCAGTACTTC
d_gene: TRBD1; abundance: -; v_gene: TRBV27; j_gene: TRBJ1-6; CDR3aa: CASRPDRGFSPLHF; CDR3nt: TGTGCCAGCAGGCCGGACAGGGGATTTTCGCCCCTCCACTTT
d_gene: -; abundance: -; v_gene: TRBV28; j_gene: TRBJ1-3; CDR3aa: CATRNRVGGNTIYF; CDR3nt: TGTGCCACACGAAACAGGGTGGGCGGAAACACCATATATTTT
d_gene: -; abundance: few; v_gene: TRBV19; j_gene: TRBJ1-2; CDR3aa: CASSMNRVNGYTF; CDR3nt: TGTGCCAGTAGTATGAACAGGGTAAATGGCTACACCTTC
d_gene: -; abundance: -; v_gene: TRBV15; j_gene: TRBJ2-4; CDR3aa: CATSKYNRDAKNIQYF; CDR3nt: TGTGCCACCAGCAAATACAACAGGGACGCCAAAAACATTCAGTACTTC
d_gene: TRBD2; abundance: -; v_gene: TRBV7-2; j_gene: TRBJ2-5; CDR3aa: CASSFSTGGRETQYF; CDR3nt: TGTGCCAGCAGCTTCTCCACGGGGGGGCGCGAGACCCAGTACTTC
d_gene: -; abundance: -; v_gene: TRBV23-1; j_gene: TRBJ1-4; CDR3aa: CASSQSRGRTYEKLFF; CDR3nt: TGCGCCAGCAGTCAATCGCGGGGGCGAACGTATGAAAAACTGTTTTTT
d_gene: TRBD1; abundance: -; v_gene: TRBV5-1; j_gene: TRBJ1-4; CDR3aa: CASSLVGQGARGEKLFF; CDR3nt: TGCGCCAGCAGCTTGGTGGGACAGGGGGCGCGTGGTGAAAAACTGTTTTTT
d_gene: -; abundance: -; v_gene: TRBV10-1; j_gene: TRBJ2-5; CDR3aa: CASRDGSGTQYF; CDR3nt: TGCGCCAGCAGAGACGGGAGCGGGACCCAGTACTTC
d_gene: -; abundance: -; v_gene: TRBV28; j_gene: TRBJ2-7; CDR3aa: CAVSSEPNSYEQYF; CDR3nt: TGTGCCGTCTCAAGCGAACCTAACTCCTACGAGCAGTACTTC
d_gene: TRBD1; abundance: -; v_gene: TRBV7-8; j_gene: TRBJ1-4; CDR3aa: CASSLTGGLGEKLFF; CDR3nt: TGTGCCAGCAGCCTTACAGGGGGGTTGGGGGAAAAACTGTTTTTT
d_gene: -; abundance: once; v_gene: TRBV23-1; j_gene: TRBJ2-1; CDR3aa: CASSPVNEQFF; CDR3nt: TGCGCCAGCAGTCCCGTCAATGAGCAGTTCTTC
d_gene: -; abundance: -; v_gene: TRBV18; j_gene: TRBJ2-7; CDR3aa: CASSPPGQSNYEQYF; CDR3nt: TGTGCCAGCTCACCACCGGGACAATCGAACTACGAGCAGTACTTC
d_gene: -; abundance: -; v_gene: TRBV7-8; j_gene: TRBJ2-3; CDR3aa: CASSSGFSLSTDTQYF; CDR3nt: TGTGCCAGCAGCTCGGGTTTTAGCCTTAGCACAGATACGCAGTATTTT
d_gene: TRBD2; abundance: -; v_gene: TRBV6-6; j_gene: TRBJ2-5; CDR3aa: CASIGASGGQETQYF; CDR3nt: TGTGCCAGCATCGGGGCTAGCGGGGGGCAAGAGACCCAGTACTTC
d_gene: TRBD2; abundance: few; v_gene: TRBV9; j_gene: TRBJ2-1; CDR3aa: CASSVGTSGGLYNEQFF; CDR3nt: TGTGCCAGCAGCGTAGGGACTAGCGGGGGACTCTACAATGAGCAGTTCTTC
d_gene: TRBD2; abundance: few; v_gene: TRBV27; j_gene: TRBJ2-5; CDR3aa: CASSVAGGRGTQYF; CDR3nt: TGTGCCAGCTCAGTTGCGGGGGGGCGCGGGACCCAGTACTTC
d_gene: -; abundance: -; v_gene: TRBV6-1; j_gene: TRBJ2-3; CDR3aa: CARGAHFTDTQYF; CDR3nt: TGTGCCCGTGGGGCCCATTTTACAGATACGCAGTATTTT
d_gene: -; abundance: -; v_gene: TRBV10-3; j_gene: TRBJ1-2; CDR3aa: CAISEPDYGYTF; CDR3nt: TGTGCCATCAGTGAGCCGGACTATGGCTACACCTTC
d_gene: -; abundance: -; v_gene: TRBV5-4; j_gene: TRBJ1-3; CDR3aa: CASSPTLSGFLGGNTIYF; CDR3nt: TGTGCCAGCAGCCCGACACTTTCCGGTTTTCTGGGTGGAAACACCATATATTTT
d_gene: -; abundance: -; v_gene: TRBV6-1; j_gene: TRBJ2-7; CDR3aa: CASSDRDTSYEQYF; CDR3nt: TGTGCCAGCAGTGATCGGGACACGTCCTACGAGCAGTACTTC